This T cell receptor beta chain was observed in a study of cytomegalovirus exposure and HLA in healthy donors. In the PCR, 60 Vbeta and 13 Jbeta primers were used. Assay used: immunoSEQ multiplex PCR; TCRdb lists only in-frame clones, some missing. The table records over 110,000 clones, 75% to 80% of them present only once. Trimming cost V 5 bases and J 11 bases, with 16 bases left between them. The CDR3 runs to 12 residues. Germline CDR1 is SGHAT and CDR2 is FQNNGV. This clone is a singleton in its sample. V gene TRBV11-2 combines with J gene TRBJ2-7; a possible D gene is TRBD2 (5 bases). The sequence was obtained from a woman between 40 and 55 years old in good health and CMV-seropositive. Sequenced sample: PBMCs. The CDR3 nucleotides read TGTGCCAGCAGCCCCCCCGGGGAAGTGGAGTACTTC. Translating it yields CASSPPGEVEYF.